Reported below is one T cell receptor (beta chain). As yet, its antigen is unknown. This sample is drawn from a study of T-cell memory formation after mild COVID-19. Study-wide context: TCR clusters mostly belonged to single donors. Study observations and caveats: Second-wave clones that peaked on day 37 lacked confirmed SARS-CoV-2 specificity.

TCR alpha and TCR beta cDNA libraries with sample barcodes and UMIs came from 5'RACE using constant-segment primers. MiXCR, applied by TCRdb to the 5' RACE reads, yields one record per CDR3 protein. Of around 370,000 distinct CDR3 sequences listed, approximately 21% are singletons. Germline V gene sequence: CDR1 SGHTA, CDR2 FQGNSA. The CDR3 extends over 15 amino acids. V gave up 5 bases and J gave up 8 bases; unmatched junction bases: 13. Sequencing used PBMCs or a T cell subset sorted from them (not recorded which). The chain joins TRBV7-2 to TRBJ1-2, with 8 positions matching TRBD1. The source of this sequence is an adult woman who had mild COVID-19 (a few samples of this study predate the infection). Cell type and time point are not known. In nucleotides, the CDR3 is TGTGCCAGCAGCCCCCTCGGGCAGGGGGCGCGGGGCTACACCTTC. Translation gives CASSPLGQGARGYTF.